The 4 T cell receptor beta chains in this list originate from one sample, sequenced in a study of technical replicates of blood from a handful of donors. The data were produced by immunoSEQ multiplex PCR, yet TCRdb's version contains in-frame clones alone and is incomplete. Of over 90,000 clones listed, around 96% were seen once; the top ten hold roughly 0.33%. Sequenced input: T cells isolated from PBMCs. These receptors came from a human donor in good health.

The rearrangement joins TRBV30 to TRBJ1-1; no clear D gene. This CDR3 has 13 amino acids. Between the trimmed V and J ends, which lost 7 bases and 1 base, there was a span of 13 bases. Germline lookup yields CDR1 GTSNPN and CDR2 SVGIG (reference sequence). CDR3 region: CALASQRNTEAFF. The DNA for the CDR3 is TGTGCCTTAGCCTCTCAGAGGAACACTGAAGCTTTCTTT.

This chain uses TRBV7-9 with TRBJ1-1; D is unresolved. CDR1 is SEHNR and CDR2 is FQNEAQ in the germline V gene (reference sequence). Trimming removed 5 bases from V and 7 bases from J, with 11 bases in between. The CDR3 runs 12 residues. The CDR3 DNA is TGTGCCAGCAGCCCCGTTCGGGTTGAAGCTTTCTTT. Protein: CASSPVRVEAFF. Drawing the rest from reference TRBV7-9 and TRBJ1-1, the complete variable domain is DTGVSQNPRHKITKRGQNVTFRCDPISEHNRLYWYRQTLGQGPEFLTYFQNEAQLEKSRLLSDRFSAERPKGSFSTLEIQRTEQGDSAMYLCASSPVRVEAFFGQGTRLTVV.

The J gene is TRBJ2-5, the V gene TRBV6-5; the match to TRBD2 covers 9 bases. Germline V lookup: CDR1 MNHEY, CDR2 SVGAGI. This CDR3 region has 15 residues. With 2 bases clipped from V and 5 bases from J, the junction kept 6 bases outside the gene matches. CDR3 coding DNA: TGTGCCAGCAGTTACCTGGGACTAGCTTTGGAGACCCAGTACTTC. It codes for CASSYLGLALETQYF.

The chain joins TRBV9 to TRBJ2-7; tentatively, D is TRBD1 (5 bases). The CDR3 has 14 amino acids. Germline-derived CDR1 and CDR2 are SGDLS and YYNGEE. Trimming took 3 bases from V and 7 from J, leaving 17 bases between them. In nucleotides, the CDR3 is TGTGCCAGCAGCGCCAGGGCCGGAGTTGAAGAGCAGTACTTC. Amino acids: CASSARAGVEEQYF.